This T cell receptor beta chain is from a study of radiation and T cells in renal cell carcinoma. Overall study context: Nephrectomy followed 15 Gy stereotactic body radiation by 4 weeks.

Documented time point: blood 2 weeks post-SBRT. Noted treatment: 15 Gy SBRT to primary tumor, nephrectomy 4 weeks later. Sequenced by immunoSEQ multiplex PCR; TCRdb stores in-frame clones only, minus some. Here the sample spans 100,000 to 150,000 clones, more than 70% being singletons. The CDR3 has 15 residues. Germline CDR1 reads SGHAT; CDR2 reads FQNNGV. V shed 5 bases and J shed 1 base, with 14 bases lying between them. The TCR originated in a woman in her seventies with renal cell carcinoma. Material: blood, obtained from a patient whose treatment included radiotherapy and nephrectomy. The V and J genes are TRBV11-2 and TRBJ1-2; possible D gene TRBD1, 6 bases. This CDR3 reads CASSEIPGHNYGYTF. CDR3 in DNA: TGTGCCAGCAGCGAGATACCGGGACATAACTATGGCTACACCTTC.